This record covers a single T cell receptor (beta chain). What it recognizes is unknown. The primer mix had 60 Vbeta and 13 Jbeta primers. The authors' processing: An analysis that came later counted 77 million or so unique TCR beta chains, roughly 11 million shared. Using immunoSEQ multiplex PCR, the repertoire was profiled, and TCRdb retains in-frame clones only, with some absent. V and J calls plus clone size are reproduced from that table; the DNA served to infer D and trimming. The sample lists about 160,000 clones; over 80% were seen once. The CDR3 has 11 residues. Between the trimmed V and J ends, which lost 4 bases and 10 bases, there was a span of 13 bases. Germline CDR1 DFQATT, CDR2 SNEGSKA (reference sequence). This sample was included in a study of cytomegalovirus exposure and HLA in healthy donors. On the study more broadly: An early data release held some 85 million unique TCRs from HLA-typed donors. Points from the study as a whole: Overall, around 160 TCR beta chains were annotated as cytomegalovirus-associated.

The source material was PBMCs. The TCR comes from a woman aged 18-35 years in good health and CMV-seronegative. The chain uses TRBV20-1 and TRBJ1-1; D ambiguous. The CDR3 loop reads CSAKEGRGAFF. The CDR3 bases are TGCAGTGCTAAGGAGGGCCGAGGAGCTTTCTTT.